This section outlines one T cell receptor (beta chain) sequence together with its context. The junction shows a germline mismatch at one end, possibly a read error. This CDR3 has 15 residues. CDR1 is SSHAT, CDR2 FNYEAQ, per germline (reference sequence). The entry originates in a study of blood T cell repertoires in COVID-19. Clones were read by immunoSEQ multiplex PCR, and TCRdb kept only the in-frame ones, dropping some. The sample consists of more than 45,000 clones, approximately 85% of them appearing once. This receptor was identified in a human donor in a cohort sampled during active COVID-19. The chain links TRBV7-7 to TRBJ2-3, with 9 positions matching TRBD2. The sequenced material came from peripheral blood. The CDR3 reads CASSGGRGNGDTQYF. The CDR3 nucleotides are TGTGCTAGCAGCGGGGGGCGGGGGAATGGGGATACGCAGTATTTT. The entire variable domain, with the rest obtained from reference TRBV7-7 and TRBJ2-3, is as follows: GAGVSQSPRYKVTKRGQDVTLRCDPISSHATLYWYQQALGQGPEFLTYFNYEAQPDKSGLPSDRFSAERPEGSISTLTIQRTEQRDSAMYRCASSGGRGNGDTQYFGPGTRLTVL.